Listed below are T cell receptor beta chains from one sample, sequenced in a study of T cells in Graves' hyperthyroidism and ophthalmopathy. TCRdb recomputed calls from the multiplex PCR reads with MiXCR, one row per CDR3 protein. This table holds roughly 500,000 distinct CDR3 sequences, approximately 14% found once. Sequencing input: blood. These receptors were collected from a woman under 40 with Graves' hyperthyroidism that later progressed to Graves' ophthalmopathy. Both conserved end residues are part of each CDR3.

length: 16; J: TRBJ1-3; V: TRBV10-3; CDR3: CAISDVGRASGNTIYF
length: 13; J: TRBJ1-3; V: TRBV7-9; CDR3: CASSTSTGNTIYF
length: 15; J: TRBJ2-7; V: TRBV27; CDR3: CASSLYPTGYYEQYF
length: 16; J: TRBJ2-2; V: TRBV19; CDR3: CASSFTGGPNTGELFF
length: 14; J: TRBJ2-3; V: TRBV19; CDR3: CASSPGQTTDTQYF
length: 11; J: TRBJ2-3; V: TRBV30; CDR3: CAWSPTDTQYF
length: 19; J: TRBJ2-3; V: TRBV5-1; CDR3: CASSYPGLAGPSPPDTQYF
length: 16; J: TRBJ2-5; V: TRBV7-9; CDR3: CASSLGPGPERTSQYF
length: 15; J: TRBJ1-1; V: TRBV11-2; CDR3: CASSLDIWGFTEAFF
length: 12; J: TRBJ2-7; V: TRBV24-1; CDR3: CATSLTGGQQYF
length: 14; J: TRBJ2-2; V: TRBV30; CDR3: CAWTVSSGTGELFF
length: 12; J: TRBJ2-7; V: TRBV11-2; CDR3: CASTTSGYEQYF
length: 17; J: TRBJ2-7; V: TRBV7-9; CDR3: CASSLGAGGPISYEQYF
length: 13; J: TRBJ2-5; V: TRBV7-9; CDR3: CASSLALGETQYF
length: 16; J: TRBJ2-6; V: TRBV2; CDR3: CASRPTGFSGANVLTF
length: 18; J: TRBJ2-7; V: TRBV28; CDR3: CASSLGIAGGPGSYEQYF
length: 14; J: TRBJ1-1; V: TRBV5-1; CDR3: CASSFGEGNTEAFF
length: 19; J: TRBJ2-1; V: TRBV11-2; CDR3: CASRSPGRGKVGRPNEQFF
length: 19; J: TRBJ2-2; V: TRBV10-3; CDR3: CAISDVVAGGKRNTGELFF
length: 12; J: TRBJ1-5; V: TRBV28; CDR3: CASRRDRQPQHF
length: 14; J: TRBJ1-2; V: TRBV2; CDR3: CASSGMGGFYGYTF
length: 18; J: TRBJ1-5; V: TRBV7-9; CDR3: CASSLGGGGGASESPQHF
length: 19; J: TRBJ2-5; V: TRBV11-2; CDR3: CASSSITGTSGGMWETQYF
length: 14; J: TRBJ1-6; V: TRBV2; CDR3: CASSEGTIFSPLHF
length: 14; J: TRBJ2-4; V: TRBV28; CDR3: CASLEDLTKDIQYF
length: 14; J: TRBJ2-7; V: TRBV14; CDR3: CASSQEGLSYEQYF
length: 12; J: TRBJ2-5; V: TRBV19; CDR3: CASSSGVETQYF
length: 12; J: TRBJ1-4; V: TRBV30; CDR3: CAWKAGGEKLFF
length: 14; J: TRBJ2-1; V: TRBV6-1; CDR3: CASSEGYFSREQFF
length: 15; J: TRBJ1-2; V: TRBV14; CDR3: CASSLLITGDDGYTF
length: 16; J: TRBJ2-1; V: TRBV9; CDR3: CASSLGTSASYNEQFF
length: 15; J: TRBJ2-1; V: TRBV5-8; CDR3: CASSPDGSLYNEQFF
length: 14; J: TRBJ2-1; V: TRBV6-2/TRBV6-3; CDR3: CASLAGGRQYEQFF
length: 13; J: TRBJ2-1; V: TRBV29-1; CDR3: CSVHRVTYNEQFF
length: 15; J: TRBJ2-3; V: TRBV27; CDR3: CASTPELHRTDTQYF
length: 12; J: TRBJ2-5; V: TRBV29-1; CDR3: CSVEAGEETQYF
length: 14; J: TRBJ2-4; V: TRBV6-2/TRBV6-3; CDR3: CASSNDRAKNIQYF
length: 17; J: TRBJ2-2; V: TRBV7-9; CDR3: CASSSFSGPGNTGELFF
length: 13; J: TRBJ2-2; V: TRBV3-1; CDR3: CASSQPVTGELFF
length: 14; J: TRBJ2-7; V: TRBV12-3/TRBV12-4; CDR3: CASSRISGFYEQYF
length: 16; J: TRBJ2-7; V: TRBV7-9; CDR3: CASSWGSGMITYEQYF
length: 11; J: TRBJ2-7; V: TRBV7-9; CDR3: CASSSQYEQYF
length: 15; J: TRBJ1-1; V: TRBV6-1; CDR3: CASSDTQNLNTEAFF
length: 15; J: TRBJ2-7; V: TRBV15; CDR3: CATSSPRGNRHEQYF
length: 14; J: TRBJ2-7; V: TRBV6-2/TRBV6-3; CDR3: CASSYNTDSYEQYF
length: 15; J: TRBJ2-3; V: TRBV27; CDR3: CASSFIAEGADTQYF
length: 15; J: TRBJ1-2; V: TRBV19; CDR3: CASLSSGTLTIGYTF
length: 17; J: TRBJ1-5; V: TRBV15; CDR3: CATTSDSGGQINQPQHF